The entry that follows covers one T cell receptor (beta chain) sequence. Its specificity is not known. These data come from a study of cytomegalovirus exposure and HLA in healthy donors. The germline CDR1 and CDR2 sequences are WSHSY and SAAADI. The CDR3 consists of 16 residues. The trim removed 4 bases at V and 8 bases at J, leaving 14 bases unmatched. Study-level findings and limits: Later analysis identified 15,000 to 20,000 TCR beta sequences associated with HLA alleles, using a false discovery rate threshold of 0.05. A list of about 160 TCR beta chains associated with cytomegalovirus was given. Reported results showed that the classifier diagnosed cytomegalovirus status with high specificity and sensitivity.

The PCR contained 60 Vbeta and 13 Jbeta primers. Profiled with immunoSEQ multiplex PCR; TCRdb holds only in-frame clones, not every one. Of 100,000 to 120,000 clones in the sample, roughly 71% are singletons; the top ten hold about 8.3%. This TCR came from a man aged 18 to 29 in good health and CMV-seropositive. The chain joins TRBV10-2 to TRBJ2-1; 7 bases map to TRBD1. Sequencing was performed on PBMCs. This chain's CDR3 is CASSVGFPYRGYEQFF. The CDR3 DNA follows: TGCGCCAGCAGTGTGGGCTTCCCCTACAGGGGATATGAGCAGTTCTTC.